The present T cell receptor (beta chain) was sequenced within a study of OX40 agonist ivuxolimab in advanced cancers. At the level of the study: Every 2 weeks, patients got intravenous ivuxolimab at one of six dose levels (0.01-10 mg/kg). Cohort: 80% to 90% men, mean age 60, aged roughly 23 to 90.

Concerning this clone itself: Its specificity is not known.

The data were produced by immunoSEQ multiplex PCR, yet TCRdb's version contains in-frame clones alone and is incomplete. The repertoire holds nearly 80,000 clones, roughly 94% seen once, with around 9.6% in the top ten. CDR1 LNHDA and CDR2 SQIVND come from the germline V gene (reference sequence). The CDR3 consists of 13 residues. V dropped 3 bases and J dropped 7; count of bases not matched to a gene: 4. Findings and limits, study-wide: At 0.1 to 3.0 mg/kg, clonal expansion of CD4+ and CD8+ blood T cells had occurred by week 6.

V and J are TRBV19 and TRBJ1-2; 8 bases are a match to TRBD1. Sequenced material: CD4+ or CD8+ T cells sorted from blood, taken in a trial of the OX40 agonist ivuxolimab. This TCR was recovered from an adult with an advanced solid tumor such as melanoma, head and neck, liver or kidney cancer. The CDR3 spells CASSINRGFGYTF. In nucleotides, the CDR3 is TGTGCCAGTAGTATCAACAGGGGGTTTGGCTACACCTTC. The full variable domain, its missing parts supplied by reference TRBV19 and TRBJ1-2, is DGGITQSPKYLFRKEGQNVTLSCEQNLNHDAMYWYRQDPGQGLRLIYYSQIVNDFQKGDIAEGYSVSREKKESFPLTVTSAQKNPTAFYLCASSINRGFGYTFGSGTRLTVV.